The sequence of this TCR beta chain was determined in a study of T cell responses to AZD1222 COVID-19 vaccine. Only one count was recorded for this clone. The target antigen is unknown. Germline values: CDR1 LNHDA, CDR2 SQIVND (reference sequence). This CDR3 is 13 amino acids long. V lost 4 bases, J lost 2 bases, and 8 bases lay in between. General study findings and limits: At baseline, just 6 or 7 AZD1222 recipients tested seropositive. The CD4 TCRs associated with vaccination extended across spike and predominated at 160-218 and 743-854. In all cases, repertoires were sampled only after the peak T cell response.

Profiling relied on immunoSEQ multiplex PCR, and the TCRdb table lists in-frame clones only, not all of them. The sample holds roughly 72,000 clones, about nine tenths seen once. Here the sequenced sample was peripheral blood, taken 28 days after the second dose of the MenACWY control vaccine. The TCR originated in an adult who received the MenACWY meningococcal vaccine as a control. V usage is TRBV19 and J usage is TRBJ2-5; D may be TRBD1 (5 bases). The CDR3 region is CASSRGPQETQYF. For the CDR3, the DNA is TGTGCCAGTAGTAGGGGCCCACAAGAGACCCAGTACTTC.